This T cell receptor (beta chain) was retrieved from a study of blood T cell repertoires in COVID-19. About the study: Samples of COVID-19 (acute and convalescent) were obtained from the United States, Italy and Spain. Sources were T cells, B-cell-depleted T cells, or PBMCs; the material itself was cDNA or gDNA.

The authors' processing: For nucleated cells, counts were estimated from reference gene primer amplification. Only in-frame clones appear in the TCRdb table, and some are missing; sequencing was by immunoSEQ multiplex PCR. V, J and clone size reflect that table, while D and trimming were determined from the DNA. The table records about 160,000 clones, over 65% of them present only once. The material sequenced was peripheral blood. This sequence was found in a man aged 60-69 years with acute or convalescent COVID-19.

CDR3 sequence: CASRTGGPAYEQYF. The CDR3 bases are TGTGCCAGCAGGACAGGGGGACCCGCCTACGAGCAGTACTTC. The genes are TRBV2 and TRBJ2-7; 9 bases are a match to TRBD1. The CDR3 is 14 residues long. With 6 bases clipped from V and 2 bases from J, the junction kept 5 bases outside the gene matches. Germline V lookup: CDR1 SNHLY, CDR2 FYNNEI.